These 21 T cell receptor beta chains were all obtained from the same sample, sequenced in a study of T cell responses to AZD1222 COVID-19 vaccine. Assay used: immunoSEQ multiplex PCR; TCRdb lists only in-frame clones, some missing. The repertoire holds around 140,000 clones, with roughly 90% as singletons. The material was peripheral blood, obtained on day 0 of AZD1222 vaccination. Receptor source: an adult in good health.

J is TRBJ1-4 and V is TRBV5-4; D might be TRBD1 (6 bases). Trimming pared 0 bases from V and 9 bases from J, leaving 12 bases between. CDR1 and CDR2 from the germline V gene are SGHNT and YYREEE (reference sequence). CDR3 length: 14 residues. This CDR3 reads CASSLGDRSQKLFF. The CDR3 DNA reads as TGTGCCAGCAGCTTGGGTGACAGGAGCCAAAAACTGTTTTTT.

In DNA, the CDR3 is TGTGCTAGTGGAACCCGACTAGCTCAGCCGGAGACCCAGTACTTC. It yields the protein CASGTRLAQPETQYF. The chain uses TRBV12-5 and TRBJ2-5; TRBD2 aligns across 7 bases. The CDR3 sequence is 15 residues long. Per the germline V gene, CDR1 is LGHNT and CDR2 is FRNRAP. Trimming removed 6 bases from V and 5 bases from J; junction bases left unmatched: 12.

The chain's CDR3 is CASSHTGVGQPQHF. The CDR3 DNA sequence: TGTGCCAGCAGTCACACAGGGGTCGGTCAGCCCCAGCATTTT. The J gene is TRBJ1-5, the V gene TRBV6-5, with 7 bases aligning to TRBD1. The length of the CDR3 is 14 residues. Germline CDR1 is MNHEY and CDR2 is SVGAGI. V lost 5 bases to trimming and J lost 6 bases; unmatched junction nucleotides: 7.

The chain has TRBV10-3 and TRBJ2-1; D not certain. The CDR3 extends over 17 amino acids. Per the germline V gene, CDR1 is ENHRY and CDR2 is SYGVKD. The ends were cut back, 1 base at V and 0 bases at J, with 13 bases in the middle. CDR3 nucleotides: TGTGCCATCAGTGAGTTCGGTACTCATCCCTCCTACAATGAGCAGTTCTTC. It is translated as CAISEFGTHPSYNEQFF.

J is TRBJ1-4 and V is TRBV19, with no clear D. With 4 bases removed from V and 8 bases from J, the gap between germline ends came to 20 bases. CDR1 and CDR2 from the germline V gene are LNHDA and SQIVND (reference sequence). This CDR3 contains 16 residues. The CDR3: CASSTFRPLTEEKLFF. The CDR3 DNA sequence: TGTGCCAGTAGTACGTTCCGCCCTCTGACCGAGGAAAAACTGTTTTTT.

The V call is TRBV2, the J call TRBJ2-5; 9 bases map to TRBD2. Germline V gene lookup returns CDR1 SNHLY and CDR2 FYNNEI. CDR3 size: 13 residues. The J segment lost 4 bases and the V segment lost 8 bases, leaving 5 bases of the junction unmatched. CDR3: CASQASGVETQYF. CDR3 bases: TGTGCCAGCCAGGCTAGCGGGGTAGAGACCCAGTACTTC.

This rearrangement joins TRBV7-2 to TRBJ2-7, with D unclear. V dropped 6 bases and J dropped 3 bases, with 15 bases sitting between them. Per germline, CDR1 SGHTA and CDR2 FQGNSA. The CDR3 spans 14 residues. The CDR3 sequence: CASSSPNLGYEQYF. CDR3 coding DNA: TGTGCCAGCAGTTCCCCCAATCTGGGCTACGAGCAGTACTTC.

The rearrangement links TRBV2 to TRBJ2-7, with a tentative D call TRBD2 (5 bases). The length of the CDR3 is 13 residues. The ends were cut back, 3 bases at V and 7 bases at J, with 13 bases in the middle. Germline V lookup: CDR1 SNHLY, CDR2 FYNNEI. CDR3 region: CASSDWEGGEQYF. CDR3 sequence (DNA): TGTGCCAGCAGTGATTGGGAAGGCGGGGAGCAGTACTTC.

The V and J genes are TRBV9 and TRBJ1-6; 12 nucleotides line up with TRBD1. Germline values: CDR1 SGDLS, CDR2 YYNGEE. The length of the CDR3 is 17 residues. V shed 7 bases and J 2 bases; nucleotides not matched to a gene: 7. The CDR3 loop is CASGTGGMGPYNSPLHF. The CDR3 nucleotides are TGTGCCAGCGGGACAGGGGGCATGGGACCCTATAATTCACCCCTCCACTTT.

The chain carries TRBV12-3 or TRBV12-4 and TRBJ2-1; D unresolved. V was pared by 6 bases and J by 7 bases, with 10 bases between. The CDR3 contains 12 residues. The CDR3 DNA follows: TGTGCCAGCAGCCAACTGGGAAATGAGCAGTTCTTC. This gives the protein CASSQLGNEQFF.

The gene calls are TRBV9 and TRBJ1-2; D might be TRBD1 (6 bases). The CDR3 has 13 amino acids. CDR1 and CDR2 from the germline V gene are SGDLS and YYNGEE. Trimming took 6 bases from V and 11 from J, leaving 20 bases between them. The CDR3 bases are TGTGCCAGCAACTCCGGCCTAAGAGGGGGGTACACCTTC. Protein sequence: CASNSGLRGGYTF.

The chain uses TRBV4-3 and TRBJ2-1; D gene uncertain. Germline CDR1 reads LGHNA; CDR2 reads YSLEER. Trimming removed 4 bases at V and 4 bases at J, with 17 bases between. The CDR3 spans 16 residues. CDR3 residues: CASSRGFLGSYNEQFF. CDR3 DNA: TGCGCCAGCAGCCGTGGGTTTCTTGGTTCGTACAATGAGCAGTTCTTC.

This chain uses TRBV19 with TRBJ1-3, with D hard to call. The CDR3 totals 15 residues. V lost 3 bases and J 0 bases, leaving 9 bases between the germline ends. Germline loops: CDR1 LNHDA, CDR2 SQIVND (reference sequence). The CDR3 region is CASSISLDSGNTIYF. For the CDR3, the DNA is TGTGCCAGTAGTATTTCCCTAGACTCTGGAAACACCATATATTTT.

The rearrangement links TRBV5-1 to TRBJ2-3, with TRBD2 matching 8 bases. The CDR3 length is 16 residues. V dropped 4 bases and J dropped 4; count of bases not matched to a gene: 11. Germline V gene sequence: CDR1 SGHRS, CDR2 YFSETQ. CDR3 sequence: CASSDLRRGEADTQYF. CDR3 nucleotides: TGCGCCAGCAGCGACCTCCGGCGGGGGGAGGCAGATACGCAGTATTTT. The full variable domain, with the rest looked up from reference TRBV5-1 and TRBJ2-3, is KAGVTQTPRYLIKTRGQQVTLSCSPISGHRSVSWYQQTPGQGLQFLFEYFSETQRNKGNFPGRFSGRQFSNSRSEMNVSTLELGDSALYLCASSDLRRGEADTQYFGPGTRLTVL.

This chain joins TRBV28 and TRBJ1-4, with TRBD1 matching over 10 bases. CDR1 is MDHEN and CDR2 is SYDVKM in the germline V gene. J was trimmed by 8 bases and V by 8 bases; bases with no gene match: 8. The CDR3 runs 14 residues. The CDR3 loop reads CASSPGQGREKLFF. The CDR3 DNA sequence: TGTGCCAGCTCACCGGGACAGGGGAGAGAAAAACTGTTTTTT.

The V call is TRBV7-9, the J call TRBJ1-1; D is possibly TRBD1 (6 bases). The CDR3 is made up of 17 amino acids. Trimming cost V 4 bases and J 0 bases, with 18 bases left between them. Germline V CDR1 and CDR2: SEHNR, FQNEAQ (reference sequence). CDR3 loop: CASSSSPTGQLNTEAFF. The CDR3 DNA is TGTGCCAGCAGCTCCTCACCGACCGGACAGCTGAACACTGAAGCTTTCTTT. The whole variable domain, filled in from reference TRBV7-9 and TRBJ1-1, reads DTGVSQNPRHKITKRGQNVTFRCDPISEHNRLYWYRQTLGQGPEFLTYFQNEAQLEKSRLLSDRFSAERPKGSFSTLEIQRTEQGDSAMYLCASSSSPTGQLNTEAFFGQGTRLTVV.

The sample holds one count of this clone. This sequence joins TRBV12-3 or TRBV12-4 and TRBJ1-2; no clear D. The CDR3 is 13 amino acids. Trimming pared 6 bases from V and 8 bases from J, leaving 16 bases between. CDR3 amino acids: CASRRSPARGYTF. The CDR3 DNA sequence: TGTGCCAGCAGACGCAGCCCAGCCCGCGGCTACACCTTC.

CDR3: CASSQGLAVNNEQFF. The CDR3 coding sequence is TGTGCCAGCAGCCAAGGACTAGCGGTAAACAATGAGCAGTTCTTC. This chain connects TRBV7-6 to TRBJ2-1; 10 bases match TRBD2. The CDR3 consists of 15 residues. With 5 bases clipped from V and 5 bases from J, the junction kept 6 bases outside the gene matches. The germline CDR1 and CDR2 sequences are SGHVS and FNYEAQ.

The CDR3 DNA reads as TGCGCCAGCAGCCCGCTTTTAGACAGTATGAACACTGAAGCTTTCTTT. Translating it yields CASSPLLDSMNTEAFF. This chain joins TRBV4-1 and TRBJ1-1; TRBD1 might be the D (5 bases). The CDR3 loop spans 16 amino acids. Trimming removed 4 bases at V and 0 bases at J, with 15 bases between. Germline CDR1 reads MGHRA; CDR2 reads YSYEKL.

This chain uses TRBV7-6 with TRBJ2-1; 15 bases are a match to TRBD2. The CDR3 runs to 20 residues. V was pared by 4 bases and J by 3 bases, with 13 bases of the junction left unmatched. Per germline, CDR1 SGHVS and CDR2 FNYEAQ. For the CDR3, the DNA is TGTGCCAGCAGCTCTGAGCCTGGGACTAGCGGGGGGCTAAGCTACAATGAGCAGTTCTTC. Translating gives CASSSEPGTSGGLSYNEQFF. Combining the CDR3 with reference TRBV7-6 and TRBJ2-1 gives the whole variable domain GAGVSQSPRYKVTKRGQDVALRCDPISGHVSLYWYRQALGQGPEFLTYFNYEAQQDKSGLPNDRFSAERPEGSISTLTIQRTEQRDSAMYRCASSSEPGTSGGLSYNEQFFGPGTRLTVL.

The rearrangement joins TRBV6-5 to TRBJ1-1; D ambiguous. The CDR3 has 15 amino acids. Trimming removed 6 bases from V and 5 bases from J, with 19 bases in between. Germline CDR1 and CDR2: MNHEY and SVGAGI. CDR3 residues: CASRNQGLTRTEAFF. The CDR3 DNA reads TGTGCCAGCAGAAACCAAGGTCTCACAAGGACTGAAGCTTTCTTT.